The 8 T cell receptor beta chains reported below all come from one sample, sequenced in a study of graft-versus-host responses after intestinal transplantation. Profiling relied on immunoSEQ multiplex PCR, and the TCRdb table lists in-frame clones only, not all of them. The table lists 25,000 to 35,000 clones, 85% to 95% of them singletons. The sequencing here drew on PBMCs, taken 66 days after intestinal transplant. All receptors derive from a human patient who received an intestinal transplant, so some T cells may come from the graft donor.

The chain couples TRBV11-3 to TRBJ2-7; 8 bases align to TRBD1. CDR1 and CDR2 from the germline V gene are SGHNT and YENEEA. The CDR3 spans 15 residues. After removal of 4 bases from V and 0 bases from J, the junction contained 5 bases not matched to a gene. The CDR3 DNA sequence: TGTGCCAGCAGCTCCACAGGGGGACCCTCCTACGAGCAGTACTTC. Its protein is CASSSTGGPSYEQYF.

The J gene is TRBJ2-7, the V gene TRBV29-1; D gene ambiguous. Germline loops: CDR1 SQVTM, CDR2 ANQGSEA. There are 16 residues in the CDR3. Trimming shortened V by 4 bases and J by 0 bases, and 19 bases separated the two germline ends. The CDR3 loop is CSVVVLARGASYEQYF. The CDR3 DNA is TGCAGCGTTGTAGTACTGGCTAGAGGTGCCTCCTACGAGCAGTACTTC.

The genes are TRBV6-8 and TRBJ1-4; no definite D call. V was shortened by 9 bases and J by 0 bases, with 5 bases between the two germline ends. Germline V gene lookup returns CDR1 MNHGY and CDR2 SAAAGT. The CDR3 loop spans 12 amino acids. The CDR3 DNA follows: TGTGCCAGGGCGGCAACTAATGAAAAACTGTTTTTT. Protein: CARAATNEKLFF.

This chain uses TRBV6-5 with TRBJ2-7; 8 positions agree with TRBD2. Germline values: CDR1 MNHEY, CDR2 SVGAGI. The CDR3 totals 14 residues. Trimming took 7 bases from V and 0 from J; bases not matched to a gene: 5. Written as DNA, the CDR3 is TGTGCCAGCACCTACGGGAGGGCCTCCTACGAGCAGTACTTC. Translation: CASTYGRASYEQYF.

CDR3 residues: CASSLTDRETQYF. CDR3 coding DNA: TGTGCCAGCAGTCTGACGGACAGAGAGACCCAGTACTTC. The gene calls are TRBV5-4 and TRBJ2-5, with D maybe TRBD1 (6 bases). Germline CDR1 is SGHNT and CDR2 is YYREEE (reference sequence). The CDR3 has 13 amino acids. Trimming took off 5 bases at V and 4 bases at J, with 12 bases between the two ends. The full variable domain, its missing parts supplied by reference TRBV5-4 and TRBJ2-5, is ETGVTQSPTHLIKTRGQQVTLRCSSQSGHNTVSWYQQALGQGPQFIFQYYREEENGRGNFPPRFSGLQFPNYSSELNVNALELDDSALYLCASSLTDRETQYFGPGTRLLVL.

This clone was seen a single time. The chain recombines TRBV7-9 with TRBJ2-3; D might be TRBD1 (5 bases). The germline V and J ends were trimmed by 1 base and 4 bases, with 18 bases remaining between them. CDR3 length: 17 amino acids. CDR1 and CDR2 from the germline V gene are SEHNR and FQNEAQ (reference sequence). CDR3 nucleotide sequence: TGTGCCAGCAGCTTAGGGTATATGGGGCCGGAAGCAGATACGCAGTATTTT. This gives the protein CASSLGYMGPEADTQYF.

J is TRBJ2-5 and V is TRBV30; 10 bases line up with TRBD2. V trimming: 3 bases; J trimming: 4 bases; junction bases outside the gene matches: 8. The CDR3 sequence is 15 residues long. From germline, CDR1 is GTSNPN and CDR2 SVGIG (reference sequence). CDR3 coding DNA: TGTGCCTGGAGCCGGCTAGCGGGGGTTGGAGAGACCCAGTACTTC. Translation: CAWSRLAGVGETQYF.

V usage is TRBV7-9 and J usage is TRBJ1-1; weak D call: TRBD1 (5 bases). Germline V gene lookup returns CDR1 SEHNR and CDR2 FQNEAQ (reference sequence). The CDR3 is 14 residues long. V dropped 2 bases and J dropped 6 bases, with 13 bases sitting between them. CDR3 loop: CASSLSSTGAEAFF. The CDR3, as DNA: TGTGCCAGCAGCTTAAGTAGTACGGGGGCTGAAGCTTTCTTT.